Here is one T cell receptor (beta chain) with its context. What it binds is unknown. TCRdb processed the reads anew with MiXCR; each CDR3 protein has one entry. The data contain about 530,000 distinct CDR3 sequences, more than 20% of them seen just once; the ten biggest clones take up roughly an eighth. The data stem from a study of T cell repertoires in cytomegalovirus infection. Study-wide results and limits: HLA-C-restricted, CMV-specific TCR beta clonotypes were dominant ex vivo.

In germline, CDR1 is SQVTM, CDR2 ANQGSEA. The CDR3 totals 19 residues. The J segment lost 9 bases and the V segment lost 0 bases, leaving 14 bases of the junction unmatched. Material for sequencing was PBMCs. The TCR comes from a human donor in good health (CMV status not recorded). Some clones in this sample may be carry-over from other donors' samples. The chain is built from TRBV29-1 and TRBJ2-2; 15 bases match TRBD2. The chain's CDR3 is CSVEDDQPGLAGGSRELFF. DNA for the CDR3: TGCAGCGTTGAAGATGATCAACCGGGACTAGCGGGAGGATCTAGGGAGCTGTTTTTT.